This T cell receptor (beta chain) was recovered during a study of blood T cell repertoires in COVID-19. In the study's own analysis: How many nucleated cells were present was estimated from reference gene primer amplification. Here immunoSEQ multiplex PCR was the method, and the copy in TCRdb shows in-frame clones only, minus some. The DNA gave D and trimming, while V, J and clone size come from that table. This repertoire shows 450,000 or so clones, about 90% found once; its top ten account for roughly 0.78%. In germline, CDR1 is SEHNR, CDR2 FQNEAQ (reference sequence). V shed 4 bases and J 2 bases; nucleotides not matched to a gene: 12. This CDR3 region has 18 residues.

The material sequenced was peripheral blood. The source of this sequence is a young man with COVID-19, enrolled during active disease. The gene calls are TRBV7-9 and TRBJ2-3, with 10 bases identical to TRBD2. Here the CDR3 reads CASSSSRLAGHLTDTQYF. CDR3 nucleotide sequence: TGTGCCAGCAGCTCCTCACGACTAGCGGGCCACCTCACAGATACGCAGTATTTT. Based on the CDR3 plus reference TRBV7-9 and TRBJ2-3, the full variable domain is DTGVSQNPRHKITKRGQNVTFRCDPISEHNRLYWYRQTLGQGPEFLTYFQNEAQLEKSRLLSDRFSAERPKGSFSTLEIQRTEQGDSAMYLCASSSSRLAGHLTDTQYFGPGTRLTVL.